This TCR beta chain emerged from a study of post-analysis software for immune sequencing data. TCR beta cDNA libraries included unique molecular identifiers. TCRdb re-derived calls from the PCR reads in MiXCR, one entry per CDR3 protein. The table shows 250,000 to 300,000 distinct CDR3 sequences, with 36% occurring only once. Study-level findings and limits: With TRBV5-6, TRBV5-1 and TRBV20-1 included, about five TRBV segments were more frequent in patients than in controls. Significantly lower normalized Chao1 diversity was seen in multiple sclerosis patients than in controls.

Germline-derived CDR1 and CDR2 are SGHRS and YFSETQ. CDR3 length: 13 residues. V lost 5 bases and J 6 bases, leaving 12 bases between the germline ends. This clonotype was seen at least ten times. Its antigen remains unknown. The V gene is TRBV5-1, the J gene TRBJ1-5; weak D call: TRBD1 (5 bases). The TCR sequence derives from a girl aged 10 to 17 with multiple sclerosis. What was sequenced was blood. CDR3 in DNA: TGCGCCAGCAGGTGGGACGAAGGTCAGCCCCAGCATTTT. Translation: CASRWDEGQPQHF.